This TCR beta chain was recorded in a study of T cells in Graves' hyperthyroidism and ophthalmopathy. Study-wide context: Before any treatment, at initial diagnosis, peripheral blood was collected. Overall study findings and caveats: From stable hyperthyroidism, ophthalmopathy was separated by a 13 V-J model.

This clonotype was seen repeatedly, ten times or more. Its antigen remains unidentified. RNA transcripts gave rise to amplified TCR beta CDR3 regions. Initially, a first-round RT-PCR of the TCR CDR3 employed the HTBI primer set. TCRdb re-derived calls from the multiplex PCR reads in MiXCR, one entry per CDR3 protein. The repertoire has approximately 300,000 distinct CDR3 sequences, about 15% of them found once; the top ten carry approximately 35%. Over 18 months, lack of ophthalmopathy progression marked Graves' hyperthyroidism as stable. Uncontrolled infection, other autoimmune disease, pregnancy or lactation disqualified patients from enrolment. The V gene's germline CDR1 is SGHRS and CDR2 YFSETQ. The length of the CDR3 is 15 residues. The V segment lost 3 bases and the J segment 6 bases; nucleotides outside the gene matches: 5.

Sequenced material: blood. This sequence joins TRBV5-1 and TRBJ2-1, with 11 nucleotides matching TRBD2. This TCR derives from a man younger than 40 with Graves' hyperthyroidism. The CDR3 protein is CASSWGLADANEQFF. The CDR3 DNA follows: TGCGCCAGCAGCTGGGGACTAGCGGACGCCAATGAGCAGTTCTTC.